The clone carrying this T cell receptor (beta chain) was seen a handful of times. What it binds is unknown. MiXCR, applied by TCRdb to the 5' RACE reads, yields one record per CDR3 protein. The sample contains roughly 470,000 distinct CDR3 sequences, roughly an eighth of which appear only once. These data are taken from a study of identical twins. Findings and limits, study-wide: Models underestimated how often monozygotic twins shared out-of-frame TCR alpha. Excess sharing between twins was weaker in beta out-of-frame sequences.

The length of the CDR3 is 14 residues. These same records also appear under a second study, on yellow fever vaccine responses in identical twins. That source reports: Vaccine T cell responses of twins reportedly seemed partly convergent and partly personalized.

The chain is built from TRBV21-1 and TRBJ2-7; TRBD2 is taken as the D call from the table, unchecked against the DNA. TRBV21-1 is deemed a pseudogene. This clonotype was sampled from a woman between 18 and 29 years old in good health. The sample taken for sequencing was CD4+ T cells sorted from blood. CDR3 sequence (DNA): TGTGCCAGCTCCCTGGGCCCATACTCCTACGAGCAGTACTTC. It translates to CASSLGPYSYEQYF.